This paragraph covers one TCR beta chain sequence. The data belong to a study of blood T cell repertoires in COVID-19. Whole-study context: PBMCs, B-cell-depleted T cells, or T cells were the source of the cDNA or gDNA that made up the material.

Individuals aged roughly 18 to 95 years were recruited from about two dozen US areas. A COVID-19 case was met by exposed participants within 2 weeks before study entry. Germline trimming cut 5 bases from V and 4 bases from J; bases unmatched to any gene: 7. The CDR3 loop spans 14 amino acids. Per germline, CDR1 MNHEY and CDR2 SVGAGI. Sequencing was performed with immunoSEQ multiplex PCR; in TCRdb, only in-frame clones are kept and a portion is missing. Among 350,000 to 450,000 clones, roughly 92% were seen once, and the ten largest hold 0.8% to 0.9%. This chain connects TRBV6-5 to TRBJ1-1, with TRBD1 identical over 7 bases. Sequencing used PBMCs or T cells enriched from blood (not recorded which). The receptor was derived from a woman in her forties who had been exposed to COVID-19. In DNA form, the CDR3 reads TGTGCCAGCAGTAACAGGGGAGGCATCACTGAAGCTTTCTTT. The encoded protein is CASSNRGGITEAFF.